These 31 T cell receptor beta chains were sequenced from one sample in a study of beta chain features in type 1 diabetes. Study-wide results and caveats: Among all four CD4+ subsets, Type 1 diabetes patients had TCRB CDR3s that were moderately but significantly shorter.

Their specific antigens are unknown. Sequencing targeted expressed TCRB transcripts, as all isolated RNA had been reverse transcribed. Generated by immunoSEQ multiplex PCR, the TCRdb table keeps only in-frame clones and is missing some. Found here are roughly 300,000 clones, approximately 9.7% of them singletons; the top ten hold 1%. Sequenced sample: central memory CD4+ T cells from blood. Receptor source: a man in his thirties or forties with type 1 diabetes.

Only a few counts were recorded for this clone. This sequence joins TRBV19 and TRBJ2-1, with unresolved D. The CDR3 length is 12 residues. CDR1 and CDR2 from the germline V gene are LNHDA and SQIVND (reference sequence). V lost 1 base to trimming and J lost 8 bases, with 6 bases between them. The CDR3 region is CASSIGLHEQFF. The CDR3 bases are TGTGCCAGTAGTATAGGTTTACATGAGCAGTTCTTC.

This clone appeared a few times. Written as DNA, the CDR3 is TGTGCCTGTGCAGGCACAGATACGCAGTATTTT. The encoded protein is CACAGTDTQYF. The V gene is TRBV30, the J gene TRBJ2-3; D is ambiguous. CDR3 length equals 11 residues. The V end was cut by 6 bases, the J end by 1 base, with 5 bases between. Per germline, CDR1 GTSNPN and CDR2 SVGIG (reference sequence).

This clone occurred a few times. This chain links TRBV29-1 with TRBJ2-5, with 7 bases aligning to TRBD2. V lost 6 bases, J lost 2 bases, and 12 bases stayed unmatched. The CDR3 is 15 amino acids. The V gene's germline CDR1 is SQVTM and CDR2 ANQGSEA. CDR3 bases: TGCAGCGTGGGGGAGGGGACCTTTCTTCAAGAGACCCAGTACTTC. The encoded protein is CSVGEGTFLQETQYF.

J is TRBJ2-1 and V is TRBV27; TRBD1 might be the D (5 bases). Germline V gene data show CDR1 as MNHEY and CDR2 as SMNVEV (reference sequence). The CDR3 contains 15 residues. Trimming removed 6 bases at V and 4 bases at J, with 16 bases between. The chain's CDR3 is CASSSVTASYNEQFF. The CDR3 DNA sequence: TGTGCCAGCAGCTCGGTGACAGCTAGTTACAATGAGCAGTTCTTC.

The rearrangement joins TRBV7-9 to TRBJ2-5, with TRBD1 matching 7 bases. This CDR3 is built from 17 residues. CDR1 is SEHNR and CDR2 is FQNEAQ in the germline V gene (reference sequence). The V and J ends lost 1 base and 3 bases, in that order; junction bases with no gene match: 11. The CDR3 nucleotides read TGTGCCAGCAGCTTAGGAGAGGGGGCGCGGAGAGAAGAGACCCAGTACTTC. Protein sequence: CASSLGEGARREETQYF.

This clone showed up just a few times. For the CDR3, the DNA is TGTGCCTGGATGTTGGGGGGCTGGACTGAAGCTTTCTTT. As protein: CAWMLGGWTEAFF. The chain is built from TRBV30 and TRBJ1-1; weak D call: TRBD1 (6 bases). CDR1 and CDR2 from the germline V gene are GTSNPN and SVGIG (reference sequence). The V end was cut by 4 bases, the J end by 5 bases, with 14 bases between. This CDR3 contains 13 residues.

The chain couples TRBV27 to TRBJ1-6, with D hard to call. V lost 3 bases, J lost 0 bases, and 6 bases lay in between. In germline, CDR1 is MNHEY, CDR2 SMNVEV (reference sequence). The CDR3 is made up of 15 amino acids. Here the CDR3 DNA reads TGTGCCAGCAGTTTTCAGGCCTCCTATAATTCACCCCTCCACTTT. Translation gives CASSFQASYNSPLHF.

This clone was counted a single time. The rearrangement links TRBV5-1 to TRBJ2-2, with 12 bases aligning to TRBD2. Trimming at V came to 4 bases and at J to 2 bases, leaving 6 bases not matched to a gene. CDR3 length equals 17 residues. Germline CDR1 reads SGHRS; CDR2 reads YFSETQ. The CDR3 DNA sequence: TGCGCCAGCAGCCTGGGACTAGCGGGCTTTAACACCGGGGAGCTGTTTTTT. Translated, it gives CASSLGLAGFNTGELFF.

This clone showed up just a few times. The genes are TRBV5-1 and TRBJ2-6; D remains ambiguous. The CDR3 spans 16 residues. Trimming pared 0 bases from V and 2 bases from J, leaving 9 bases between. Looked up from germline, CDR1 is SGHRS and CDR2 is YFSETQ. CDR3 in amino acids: CASSLEVSAGANVLTF. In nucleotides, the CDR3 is TGCGCCAGCAGCTTGGAAGTTTCGGCTGGGGCCAACGTCCTGACTTTC. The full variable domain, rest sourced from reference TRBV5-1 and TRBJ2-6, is KAGVTQTPRYLIKTRGQQVTLSCSPISGHRSVSWYQQTPGQGLQFLFEYFSETQRNKGNFPGRFSGRQFSNSRSEMNVSTLELGDSALYLCASSLEVSAGANVLTFGAGSRLTVL.

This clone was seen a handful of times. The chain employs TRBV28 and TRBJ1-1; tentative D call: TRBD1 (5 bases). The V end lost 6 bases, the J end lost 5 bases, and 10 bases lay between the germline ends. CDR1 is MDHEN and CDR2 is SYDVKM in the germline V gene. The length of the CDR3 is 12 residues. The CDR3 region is CASSQGGTEAFF. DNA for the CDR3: TGTGCCAGCAGCCAGGGAGGAACTGAAGCTTTCTTT. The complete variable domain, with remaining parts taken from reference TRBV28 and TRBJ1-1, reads DVKVTQSSRYLVKRTGEKVFLECVQDMDHENMFWYRQDPGLGLRLIYFSYDVKMKEKGDIPEGYSVSREKKERFSLILESASTNQTSMYLCASSQGGTEAFFGQGTRLTVV.

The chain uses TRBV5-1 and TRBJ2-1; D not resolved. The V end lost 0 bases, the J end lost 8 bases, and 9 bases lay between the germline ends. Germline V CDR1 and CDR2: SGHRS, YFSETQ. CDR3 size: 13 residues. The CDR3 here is CASSLGEWYEQFF. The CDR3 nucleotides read TGCGCCAGCAGCTTGGGAGAATGGTATGAGCAGTTCTTC.

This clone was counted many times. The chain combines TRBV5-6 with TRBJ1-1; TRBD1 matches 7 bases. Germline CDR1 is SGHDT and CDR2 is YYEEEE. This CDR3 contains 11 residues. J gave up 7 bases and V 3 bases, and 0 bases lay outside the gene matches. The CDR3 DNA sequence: TGTGCCAGCAGCTGGGACAGTGAAGCTTTCTTT. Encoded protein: CASSWDSEAFF.

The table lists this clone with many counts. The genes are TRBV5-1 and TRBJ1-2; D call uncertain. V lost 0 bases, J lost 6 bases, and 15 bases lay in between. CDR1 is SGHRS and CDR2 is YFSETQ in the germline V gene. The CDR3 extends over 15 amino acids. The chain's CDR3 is CASSLGLGQNHGYTF. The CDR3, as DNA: TGCGCCAGCAGCTTGGGTTTGGGTCAAAACCATGGCTACACCTTC. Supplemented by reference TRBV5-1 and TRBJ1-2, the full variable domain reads KAGVTQTPRYLIKTRGQQVTLSCSPISGHRSVSWYQQTPGQGLQFLFEYFSETQRNKGNFPGRFSGRQFSNSRSEMNVSTLELGDSALYLCASSLGLGQNHGYTFGSGTRLTVV.

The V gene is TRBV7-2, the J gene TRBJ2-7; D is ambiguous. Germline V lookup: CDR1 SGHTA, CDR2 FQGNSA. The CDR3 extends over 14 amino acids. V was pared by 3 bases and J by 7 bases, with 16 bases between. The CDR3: CASSFYQRLGEQYF. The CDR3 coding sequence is TGTGCCAGCAGCTTCTATCAGAGGTTAGGAGAGCAGTACTTC.

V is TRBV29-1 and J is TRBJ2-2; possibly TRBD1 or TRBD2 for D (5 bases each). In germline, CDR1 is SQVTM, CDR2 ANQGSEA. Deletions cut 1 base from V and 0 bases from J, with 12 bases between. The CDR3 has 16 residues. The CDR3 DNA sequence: TGCAGCGTTGAAGTAGGCCGGGGCGCGAACACCGGGGAGCTGTTTTTT. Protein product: CSVEVGRGANTGELFF.

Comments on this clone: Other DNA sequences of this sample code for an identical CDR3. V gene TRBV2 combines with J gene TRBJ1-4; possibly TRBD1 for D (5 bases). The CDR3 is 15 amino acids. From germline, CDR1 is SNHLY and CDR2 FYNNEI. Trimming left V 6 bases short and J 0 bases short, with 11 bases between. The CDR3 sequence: CASSRTGATNEKLFF. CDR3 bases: TGTGCCAGCAGCCGGACGGGGGCAACTAATGAAAAACTGTTTTTT.

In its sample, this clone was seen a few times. The CDR3 is CASSLPGTMTYEQYF. In DNA form, the CDR3 reads TGTGCCAGCAGTCTACCCGGGACAATGACCTACGAGCAGTACTTC. The rearrangement joins TRBV27 to TRBJ2-7; D possibly corresponds to TRBD1 (6 bases). V gave up 5 bases and J gave up 2 bases, with 16 bases separating them. Germline CDR1 MNHEY, CDR2 SMNVEV (reference sequence). The CDR3 runs 15 residues.

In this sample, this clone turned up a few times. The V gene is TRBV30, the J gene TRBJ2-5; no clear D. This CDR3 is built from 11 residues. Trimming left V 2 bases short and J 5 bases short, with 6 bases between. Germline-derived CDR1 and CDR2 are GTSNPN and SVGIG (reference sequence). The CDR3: CAWSISETQYF. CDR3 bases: TGTGCCTGGAGTATATCCGAGACCCAGTACTTC. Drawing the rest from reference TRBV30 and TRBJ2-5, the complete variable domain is SQTIHQWPATLVQPVGSPLSLECTVEGTSNPNLYWYRQAAGRGLQLLFYSVGIGQISSEVPQNLSASRPQDRQFILSSKKLLLSDSGFYLCAWSISETQYFGPGTRLLVL.

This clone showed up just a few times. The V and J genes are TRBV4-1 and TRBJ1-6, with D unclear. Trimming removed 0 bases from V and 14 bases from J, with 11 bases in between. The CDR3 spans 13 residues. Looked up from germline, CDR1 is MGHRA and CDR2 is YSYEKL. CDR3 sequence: CASSQEEELSLHF. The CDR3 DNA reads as TGCGCCAGCAGCCAAGAGGAGGAGTTGTCCCTCCACTTT.

The CDR3 protein is CASSSRRGGPPETQYF. CDR3 nucleotides: TGTGCCAGCAGTTCCCGACGGGGGGGGCCGCCAGAGACCCAGTACTTC. V and J are TRBV6-5 and TRBJ2-5, with 8 nucleotides matching TRBD2. CDR1 is MNHEY, CDR2 SVGAGI, per germline. The CDR3 spans 16 residues. V trimming: 4 bases; J trimming: 4 bases; junction bases outside the gene matches: 11.

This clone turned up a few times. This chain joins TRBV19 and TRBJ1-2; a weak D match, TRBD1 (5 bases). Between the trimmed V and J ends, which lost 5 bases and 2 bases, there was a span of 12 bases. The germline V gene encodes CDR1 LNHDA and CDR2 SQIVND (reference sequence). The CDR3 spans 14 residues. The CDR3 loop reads CASSRRGSNYGYTF. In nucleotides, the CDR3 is TGTGCCAGTAGTCGCCGGGGGTCCAACTATGGCTACACCTTC.

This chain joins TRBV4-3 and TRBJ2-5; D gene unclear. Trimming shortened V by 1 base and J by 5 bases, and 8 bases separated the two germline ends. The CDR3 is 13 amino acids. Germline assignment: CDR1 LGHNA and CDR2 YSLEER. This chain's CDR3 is CASSQGHSETQYF. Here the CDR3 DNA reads TGCGCCAGCAGCCAAGGTCATTCGGAGACCCAGTACTTC.

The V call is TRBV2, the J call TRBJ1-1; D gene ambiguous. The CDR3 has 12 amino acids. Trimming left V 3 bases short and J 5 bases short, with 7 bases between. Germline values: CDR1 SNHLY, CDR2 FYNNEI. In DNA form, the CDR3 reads TGTGCCAGCAGTGACCCCCGGACTGAAGCTTTCTTT. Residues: CASSDPRTEAFF.

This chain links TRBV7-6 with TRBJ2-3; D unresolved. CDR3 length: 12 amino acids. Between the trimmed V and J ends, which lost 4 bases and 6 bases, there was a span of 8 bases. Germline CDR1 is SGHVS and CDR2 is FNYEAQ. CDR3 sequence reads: CASSSASDTQYF. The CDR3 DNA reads TGTGCCAGCAGCTCAGCCTCTGATACGCAGTATTTT.

The CDR3 DNA reads as TGTGCCTGGAATGGGGGGCGAGGCTACACCTTC. It translates to CAWNGGRGYTF. The chain has TRBV30 and TRBJ1-2, with D tentatively TRBD1 (6 bases). From germline, CDR1 is GTSNPN and CDR2 SVGIG (reference sequence). Between the trimmed V and J ends, which lost 4 bases and 8 bases, there was a span of 11 bases. This CDR3 region has 11 residues.

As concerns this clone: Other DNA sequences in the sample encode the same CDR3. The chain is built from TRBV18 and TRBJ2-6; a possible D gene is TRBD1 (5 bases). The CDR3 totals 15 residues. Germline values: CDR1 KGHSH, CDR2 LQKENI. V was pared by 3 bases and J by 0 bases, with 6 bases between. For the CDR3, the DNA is TGTGCCAGCTCACCGGACACCTCTGGGGCCAACGTCCTGACTTTC. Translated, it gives CASSPDTSGANVLTF.

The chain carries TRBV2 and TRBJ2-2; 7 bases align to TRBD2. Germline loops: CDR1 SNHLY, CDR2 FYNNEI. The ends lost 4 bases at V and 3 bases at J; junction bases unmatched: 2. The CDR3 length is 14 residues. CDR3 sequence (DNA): TGTGCCAGCAGTGGGGAGGGCCACACCGGGGAGCTGTTTTTT. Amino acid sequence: CASSGEGHTGELFF.

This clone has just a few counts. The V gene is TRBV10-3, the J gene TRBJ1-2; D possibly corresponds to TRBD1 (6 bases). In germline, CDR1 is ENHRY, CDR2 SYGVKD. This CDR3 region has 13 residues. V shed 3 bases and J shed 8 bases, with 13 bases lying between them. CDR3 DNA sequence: TGTGCCATCAGTGAAACAGGGTTTGAAGGCTACACCTTC. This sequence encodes CAISETGFEGYTF.

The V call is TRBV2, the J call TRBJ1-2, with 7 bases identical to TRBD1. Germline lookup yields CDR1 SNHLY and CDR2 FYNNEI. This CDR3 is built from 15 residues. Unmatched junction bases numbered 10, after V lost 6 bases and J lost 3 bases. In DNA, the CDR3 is TGTGCCAGCAGAACCATTAACAGGGGAGACTATGGCTACACCTTC. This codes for CASRTINRGDYGYTF. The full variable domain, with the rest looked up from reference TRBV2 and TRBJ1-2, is EPEVTQTPSHQVTQMGQEVILRCVPISNHLYFYWYRQILGQKVEFLVSFYNNEISEKSEIFDDQFSVERPDGSNFTLKIRSTKLEDSAMYFCASRTINRGDYGYTFGSGTRLTVV.

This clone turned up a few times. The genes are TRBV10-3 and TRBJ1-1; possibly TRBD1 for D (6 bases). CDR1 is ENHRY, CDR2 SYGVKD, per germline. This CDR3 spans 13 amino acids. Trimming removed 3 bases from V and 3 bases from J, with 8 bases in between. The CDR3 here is CAISEEGDTEAFF. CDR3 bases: TGTGCCATCAGTGAAGAGGGGGACACTGAAGCTTTCTTT.

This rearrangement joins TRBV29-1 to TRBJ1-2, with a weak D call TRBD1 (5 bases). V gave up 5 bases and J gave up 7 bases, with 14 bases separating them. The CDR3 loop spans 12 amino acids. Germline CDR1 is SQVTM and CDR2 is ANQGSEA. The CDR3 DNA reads TGCAGCGTTTATAACTCACAGGCTGGCTACACCTTC. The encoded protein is CSVYNSQAGYTF.